The rows below give T cell receptor beta chains drawn from one sample of a study of cytomegalovirus exposure and HLA in healthy donors. Clones were read by immunoSEQ multiplex PCR, and TCRdb kept only the in-frame ones, dropping some. The repertoire holds under 150,000 clones, with about four fifths as singletons. The sample taken for sequencing was PBMCs. The receptors originated from a woman in her 30s in good health and CMV-seronegative. Each CDR3 is given with its conserved first and last residue. A D gene is named only where the DNA matches it firmly. The size of a clone is reported for some rows only, either as once, few or many, or as a class for expanded clones.

J gene: TRBJ1-2
D gene: -
CDR3 length: 14
clone size: -
V gene: TRBV6-5
CDR3 DNA: TGTGCCAGCAGTGAACGAGACGGGATCCATGGCTACACCTTC
CDR3 protein: CASSERDGIHGYTF

J gene: TRBJ2-1
D gene: TRBD1
CDR3 length: 14
clone size: -
V gene: TRBV29-1
CDR3 DNA: TGCAGCGTTGAGGGACAGATAATCTACAATGAGCAGTTCTTC
CDR3 protein: CSVEGQIIYNEQFF

J gene: TRBJ1-2
D gene: TRBD1
CDR3 length: 16
clone size: -
V gene: TRBV6-5
CDR3 DNA: TGTGCCAGCAGTTACTCGACAGGGAGGATTAACTATGGCTACACCTTC
CDR3 protein: CASSYSTGRINYGYTF

J gene: TRBJ2-5
D gene: TRBD1
CDR3 length: 15
clone size: -
V gene: TRBV6-5
CDR3 DNA: TGTGCCAGCAGCTCCCCCGGGACAGGGGAAGAGACCCAGTACTTC
CDR3 protein: CASSSPGTGEETQYF

J gene: TRBJ1-4
D gene: TRBD1
CDR3 length: 18
clone size: -
V gene: TRBV14
CDR3 DNA: TGTGCCAGCAGCCCGGGACAGGGGGCGCGGGGGTACAATGAAAAACTGTTTTTT
CDR3 protein: CASSPGQGARGYNEKLFF

J gene: TRBJ2-2
D gene: -
CDR3 length: 14
clone size: -
V gene: TRBV5-4
CDR3 DNA: TGTGCCAGCAGCTTGTGGGGCTCCCCCGGGGAGCTGTTTTTT
CDR3 protein: CASSLWGSPGELFF

J gene: TRBJ2-3
D gene: TRBD2
CDR3 length: 14
clone size: -
V gene: TRBV5-4
CDR3 DNA: TGTGCCAGCAGTGTCGGGGGGGCGGGAGATACGCAGTATTTT
CDR3 protein: CASSVGGAGDTQYF

J gene: TRBJ1-4
D gene: -
CDR3 length: 15
clone size: -
V gene: TRBV7-2
CDR3 DNA: TGTGCCAGCAGCTCGGGAGTTTTCACTAATGAAAAACTGTTTTTT
CDR3 protein: CASSSGVFTNEKLFF

J gene: TRBJ2-3
D gene: TRBD2
CDR3 length: 16
clone size: -
V gene: TRBV2
CDR3 DNA: TGTGCCAGCAGGGTTGGACTAGCGGGGTGGGGGGATACGCAGTATTTT
CDR3 protein: CASRVGLAGWGDTQYF

J gene: TRBJ2-3
D gene: -
CDR3 length: 15
clone size: -
V gene: TRBV2
CDR3 DNA: TGTGCCAGCGCCTCACAGGGGGGGAACACAGATACGCAGTATTTT
CDR3 protein: CASASQGGNTDTQYF

J gene: TRBJ1-1
D gene: -
CDR3 length: 11
clone size: once
V gene: TRBV29-1
CDR3 DNA: TGCAGCGTTGTAAAGAACACTGAAGCTTTCTTT
CDR3 protein: CSVVKNTEAFF

J gene: TRBJ2-5
D gene: -
CDR3 length: 16
clone size: -
V gene: TRBV5-6
CDR3 DNA: TGTGCCAGCAGCGGATCGACAGGAGCCATCCAAGAGACCCAGTACTTC
CDR3 protein: CASSGSTGAIQETQYF

J gene: TRBJ1-1
D gene: -
CDR3 length: 15
clone size: -
V gene: TRBV6-6
CDR3 DNA: TGTGCCAGCAGTTACTCTAGAGCCATGAACACTGAAGCTTTCTTT
CDR3 protein: CASSYSRAMNTEAFF

J gene: TRBJ2-1
D gene: -
CDR3 length: 15
clone size: -
V gene: TRBV6-1
CDR3 DNA: TGTGCCAGCAGTGAAGTGGGGCCATCCTACAATGAGCAGTTCTTC
CDR3 protein: CASSEVGPSYNEQFF

J gene: TRBJ1-3
D gene: -
CDR3 length: 12
clone size: -
V gene: TRBV18
CDR3 DNA: TGTGCCAGCTCACCCCGTGCGGACACCATATATTTT
CDR3 protein: CASSPRADTIYF

J gene: TRBJ2-1
D gene: -
CDR3 length: 14
clone size: -
V gene: TRBV7-2
CDR3 DNA: TGTGCCAGCCATCTGGGGGGAACCGGGCAGGAGCAGTTCTTC
CDR3 protein: CASHLGGTGQEQFF

J gene: TRBJ2-3
D gene: -
CDR3 length: 16
clone size: -
V gene: TRBV4-2
CDR3 DNA: TGTGCCAGCAGCCAAGTCCTATCTAGCCCCACAGATACGCAGTATTTT
CDR3 protein: CASSQVLSSPTDTQYF

J gene: TRBJ2-7
D gene: TRBD2
CDR3 length: 16
clone size: -
V gene: TRBV7-9
CDR3 DNA: TGTGCCAGCAGCGCCCGTCGGACTAGCGGGGAAACCGAGCAGTACTTC
CDR3 protein: CASSARRTSGETEQYF

J gene: TRBJ1-1
D gene: -
CDR3 length: 14
clone size: -
V gene: TRBV28
CDR3 DNA: TGTGCCAGCAGTTTACCCTCGAGGAACACTGAGGCTTTCTTT
CDR3 protein: CASSLPSRNTEAFF

J gene: TRBJ2-5
D gene: TRBD2
CDR3 length: 13
clone size: -
V gene: TRBV11-1
CDR3 DNA: TGTGCCAGCAGCGACGCTAGCGGCGGGACCCAGTACTTC
CDR3 protein: CASSDASGGTQYF

J gene: TRBJ1-6
D gene: TRBD1
CDR3 length: 14
clone size: -
V gene: TRBV6-5
CDR3 DNA: TGTGCCAGCAGTACCGGGACAGATAATTCACCCCTCCACTTT
CDR3 protein: CASSTGTDNSPLHF

J gene: TRBJ2-7
D gene: TRBD2
CDR3 length: 14
clone size: -
V gene: TRBV5-1
CDR3 DNA: TGCGCCAGCAGCTTAACTAGCGGGGGCGTGGAGCAGTACTTC
CDR3 protein: CASSLTSGGVEQYF

J gene: TRBJ2-7
D gene: TRBD1
CDR3 length: 14
clone size: few
V gene: TRBV6-5
CDR3 DNA: TGTGCCAGCAGTTGGACAGGACGATCCTACGAGCAGTACTTC
CDR3 protein: CASSWTGRSYEQYF

J gene: TRBJ1-2
D gene: -
CDR3 length: 14
clone size: -
V gene: TRBV28
CDR3 DNA: TGTGCCAGCAGTTTTGCCAGGTATAACTATGGCTACACCTTC
CDR3 protein: CASSFARYNYGYTF

J gene: TRBJ2-5
D gene: -
CDR3 length: 12
clone size: few
V gene: TRBV5-8
CDR3 DNA: TGTGCCAGCAGCGTACTGCAAGAGACCCAGTACTTC
CDR3 protein: CASSVLQETQYF

J gene: TRBJ2-7
D gene: TRBD1
CDR3 length: 15
clone size: -
V gene: TRBV6-6
CDR3 DNA: TGTGCCAGCAGTTACTCGCGACAGGGGGCGTACGAGCAGTACTTC
CDR3 protein: CASSYSRQGAYEQYF

J gene: TRBJ2-1
D gene: -
CDR3 length: 14
clone size: -
V gene: TRBV6-6
CDR3 DNA: TGTGCCAGCAGTTCACAGGGATTCAGGAATGAGCAGTTCTTC
CDR3 protein: CASSSQGFRNEQFF

J gene: TRBJ1-2
D gene: -
CDR3 length: 13
clone size: -
V gene: TRBV19
CDR3 DNA: TGTGCCAGTAGTATTACCAGGAACTATGGCTACACCTTC
CDR3 protein: CASSITRNYGYTF

J gene: TRBJ2-7
D gene: TRBD2
CDR3 length: 14
clone size: -
V gene: TRBV2
CDR3 DNA: TGTGCCAGCGGGGGCAGCGGGGGGGCGAGCGAGCAGTACTTC
CDR3 protein: CASGGSGGASEQYF

J gene: TRBJ2-1
D gene: TRBD2
CDR3 length: 14
clone size: -
V gene: TRBV9
CDR3 DNA: TGTGCCAGCAGCGTAGGCGGGGGGGCATATGAGCAGTTCTTC
CDR3 protein: CASSVGGGAYEQFF

J gene: TRBJ1-6
D gene: TRBD1
CDR3 length: 15
clone size: -
V gene: TRBV2
CDR3 DNA: TGTGCCAGCACCAGGGGGAGCTCCTATAATTCACCCCTCCACTTT
CDR3 protein: CASTRGSSYNSPLHF